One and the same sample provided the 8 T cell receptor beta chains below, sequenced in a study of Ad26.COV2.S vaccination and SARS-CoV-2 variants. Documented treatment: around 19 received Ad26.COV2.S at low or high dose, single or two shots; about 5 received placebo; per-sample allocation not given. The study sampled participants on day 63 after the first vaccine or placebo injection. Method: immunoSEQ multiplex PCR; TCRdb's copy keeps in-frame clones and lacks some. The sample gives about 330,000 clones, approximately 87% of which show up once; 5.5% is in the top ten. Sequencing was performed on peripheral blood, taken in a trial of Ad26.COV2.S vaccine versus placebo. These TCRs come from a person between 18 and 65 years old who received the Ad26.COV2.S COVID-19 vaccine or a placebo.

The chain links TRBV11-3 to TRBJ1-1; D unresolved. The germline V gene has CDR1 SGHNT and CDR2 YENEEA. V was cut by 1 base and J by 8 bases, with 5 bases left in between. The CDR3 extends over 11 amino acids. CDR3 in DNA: TGTGCCAGCAGCTTAGCTACCGAAGCTTTCTTT. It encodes CASSLATEAFF.

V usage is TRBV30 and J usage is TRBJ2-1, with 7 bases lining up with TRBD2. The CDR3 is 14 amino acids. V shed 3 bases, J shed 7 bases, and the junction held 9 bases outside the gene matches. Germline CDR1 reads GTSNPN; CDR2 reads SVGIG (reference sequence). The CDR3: CAWSPELAVNEQFF. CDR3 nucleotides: TGTGCCTGGAGCCCGGAGCTAGCGGTGAATGAGCAGTTCTTC.

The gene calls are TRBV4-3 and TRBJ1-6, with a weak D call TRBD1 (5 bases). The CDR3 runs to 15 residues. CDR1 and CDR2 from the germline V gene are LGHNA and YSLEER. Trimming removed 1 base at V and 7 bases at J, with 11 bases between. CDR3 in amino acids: CASSQGGGVNSPLHF. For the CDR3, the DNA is TGCGCCAGCAGCCAAGGCGGGGGGGTAAATTCACCCCTCCACTTT.

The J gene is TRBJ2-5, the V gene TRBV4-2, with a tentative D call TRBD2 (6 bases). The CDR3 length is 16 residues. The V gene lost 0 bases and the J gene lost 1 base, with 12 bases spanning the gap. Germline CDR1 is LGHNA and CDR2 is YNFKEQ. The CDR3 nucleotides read TGTGCCAGCAGCCAAGATCAGGCGGGGCCCCAAGAGACCCAGTACTTC. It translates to CASSQDQAGPQETQYF.

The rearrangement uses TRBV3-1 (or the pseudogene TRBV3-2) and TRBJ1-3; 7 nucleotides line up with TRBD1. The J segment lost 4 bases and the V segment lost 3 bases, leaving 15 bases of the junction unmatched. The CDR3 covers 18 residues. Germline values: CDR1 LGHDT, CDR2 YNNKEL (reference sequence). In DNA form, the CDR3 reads TGTGCCAGCAGCCAGGTTACCAGGGACAGACTGGCGGGAAACACCATATATTTT. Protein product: CASSQVTRDRLAGNTIYF.

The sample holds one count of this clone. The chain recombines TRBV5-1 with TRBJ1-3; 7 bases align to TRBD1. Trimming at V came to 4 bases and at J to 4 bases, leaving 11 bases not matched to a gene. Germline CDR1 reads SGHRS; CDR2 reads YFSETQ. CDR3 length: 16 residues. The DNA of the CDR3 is TGCGCCAGCAGCCCTCAAACGACAGGGTTGGGAAACACCATATATTTT. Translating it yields CASSPQTTGLGNTIYF.

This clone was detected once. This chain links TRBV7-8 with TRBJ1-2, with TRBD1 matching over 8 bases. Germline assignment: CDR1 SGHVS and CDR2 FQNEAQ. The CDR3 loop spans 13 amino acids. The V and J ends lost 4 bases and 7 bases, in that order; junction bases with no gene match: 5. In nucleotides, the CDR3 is TGTGCCAGCAGCTCACAGGGGGTTGGTGGCTACACCTTC. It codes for CASSSQGVGGYTF.

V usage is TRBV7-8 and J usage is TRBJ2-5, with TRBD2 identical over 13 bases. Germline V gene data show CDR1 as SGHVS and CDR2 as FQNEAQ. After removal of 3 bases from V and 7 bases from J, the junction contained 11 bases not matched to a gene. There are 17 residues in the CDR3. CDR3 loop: CASSLTSGGTFQRTQYF. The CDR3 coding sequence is TGTGCCAGCAGCTTGACTAGCGGGGGGACCTTCCAGAGGACCCAGTACTTC. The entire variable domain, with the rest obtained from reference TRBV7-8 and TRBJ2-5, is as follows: GAGVSQSPRYKVAKRGQDVALRCDPISGHVSLFWYQQALGQGPEFLTYFQNEAQLDKSGLPSDRFFAERPEGSVSTLKIQRTQQEDSAVYLCASSLTSGGTFQRTQYFGPGTRLLVL.